The clone carrying this T cell receptor (beta chain) came up once. The data stem from a study of blood T cell repertoires in COVID-19. Overall study: Acute-phase and convalescent COVID-19 samples originated in the United States, Italy and Spain.

Original processing notes: The assay estimated nucleated cells by amplifying reference gene primers. Assay used: immunoSEQ multiplex PCR; TCRdb lists only in-frame clones, some missing. Clone size and the V and J calls come from that table; the DNA yielded D and trimming. This sample has about 180,000 clones, with roughly nine tenths found just once. In germline, CDR1 is LNHDA, CDR2 SQIVND (reference sequence). V was clipped by 3 bases and J by 1 base, with 12 bases between them. The CDR3 covers 16 residues. This TCR came from a young man who had recovered from COVID-19. The rearrangement joins TRBV19 to TRBJ2-2; the D is unclear. The specimen sequenced was peripheral blood. The CDR3 DNA is TGTGCCAGTAGTATGGCCCCTCGAGGGAACACCGGGGAGCTGTTTTTT. It specifies CASSMAPRGNTGELFF. Complete variable domain (other parts from reference TRBV19 and TRBJ2-2): DGGITQSPKYLFRKEGQNVTLSCEQNLNHDAMYWYRQDPGQGLRLIYYSQIVNDFQKGDIAEGYSVSREKKESFPLTVTSAQKNPTAFYLCASSMAPRGNTGELFFGEGSRLTVL.